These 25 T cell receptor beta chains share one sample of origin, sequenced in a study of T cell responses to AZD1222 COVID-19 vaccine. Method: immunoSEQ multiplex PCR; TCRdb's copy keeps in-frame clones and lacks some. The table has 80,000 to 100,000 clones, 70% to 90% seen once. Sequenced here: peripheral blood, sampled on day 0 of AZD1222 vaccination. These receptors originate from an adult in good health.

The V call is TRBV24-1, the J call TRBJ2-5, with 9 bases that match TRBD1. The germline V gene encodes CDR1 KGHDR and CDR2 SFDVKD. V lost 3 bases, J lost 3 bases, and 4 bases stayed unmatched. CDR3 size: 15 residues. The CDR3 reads CATSDPGQGEETQYF. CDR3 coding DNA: TGTGCCACCAGTGATCCGGGACAGGGCGAAGAGACCCAGTACTTC.

CDR3 bases: TGTGCCAGCAGCTTGGAACAGAGGAACTATGGCTACACCTTC. This codes for CASSLEQRNYGYTF. The chain couples TRBV5-5 to TRBJ1-2; no reliable D call. Per germline, CDR1 SGHKS and CDR2 YYEKEE (reference sequence). V was pared by 0 bases and J by 2 bases, with 8 bases between. The CDR3 length is 14 residues.

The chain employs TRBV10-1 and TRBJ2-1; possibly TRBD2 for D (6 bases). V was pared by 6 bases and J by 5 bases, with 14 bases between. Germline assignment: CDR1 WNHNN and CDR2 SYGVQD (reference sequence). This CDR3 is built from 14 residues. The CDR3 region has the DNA TGCGCCAGCAGCAACGGGGGTCCGCACAATGAGCAGTTCTTC. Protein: CASSNGGPHNEQFF.

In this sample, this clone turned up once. The chain's CDR3 is CASSQGPRVNTEAFF. CDR3 nucleotides: TGCGCCAGCAGCCAAGGGCCGAGGGTGAACACTGAAGCTTTCTTT. The chain is built from TRBV4-1 and TRBJ1-1; no clear D. CDR1 is MGHRA, CDR2 YSYEKL, per germline. The V end lost 1 base, the J end lost 0 bases, and 9 bases lay between the germline ends. This CDR3 is 15 amino acids long.

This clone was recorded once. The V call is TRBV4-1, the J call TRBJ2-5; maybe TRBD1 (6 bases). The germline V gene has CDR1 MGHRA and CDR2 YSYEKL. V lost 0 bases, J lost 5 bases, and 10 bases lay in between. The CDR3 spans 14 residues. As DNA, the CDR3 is TGCGCCAGCAGCCAAGAGGGGGCCCGGGAGACCCAGTACTTC. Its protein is CASSQEGARETQYF.

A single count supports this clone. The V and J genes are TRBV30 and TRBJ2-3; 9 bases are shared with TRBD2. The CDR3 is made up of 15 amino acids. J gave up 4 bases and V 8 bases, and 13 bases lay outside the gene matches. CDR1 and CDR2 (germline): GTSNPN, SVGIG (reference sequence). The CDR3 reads CARSGGLATADTQYF. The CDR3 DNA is TGTGCCCGGTCCGGGGGACTAGCTACCGCAGATACGCAGTATTTT.

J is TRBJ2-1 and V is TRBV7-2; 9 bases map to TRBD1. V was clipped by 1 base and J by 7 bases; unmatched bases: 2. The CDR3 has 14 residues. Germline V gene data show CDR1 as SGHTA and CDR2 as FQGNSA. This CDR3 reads CASSLGDRVNEQFF. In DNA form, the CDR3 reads TGTGCCAGCAGCTTAGGGGACAGGGTTAATGAGCAGTTCTTC.

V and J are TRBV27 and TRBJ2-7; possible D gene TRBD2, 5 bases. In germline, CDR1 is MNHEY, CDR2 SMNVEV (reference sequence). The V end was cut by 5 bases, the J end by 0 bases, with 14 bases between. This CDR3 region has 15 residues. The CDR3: CASSPHETSSYEQYF. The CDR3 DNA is TGTGCCAGCAGTCCGCACGAAACTAGCTCCTACGAGCAGTACTTC.

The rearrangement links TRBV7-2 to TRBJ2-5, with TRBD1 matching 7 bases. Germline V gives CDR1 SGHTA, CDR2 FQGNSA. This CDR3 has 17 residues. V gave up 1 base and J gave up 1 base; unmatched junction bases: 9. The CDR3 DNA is TGTGCCAGCAGCTTAGGGCCTATTAGGGACAGCCAAGAGACCCAGTACTTC. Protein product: CASSLGPIRDSQETQYF.

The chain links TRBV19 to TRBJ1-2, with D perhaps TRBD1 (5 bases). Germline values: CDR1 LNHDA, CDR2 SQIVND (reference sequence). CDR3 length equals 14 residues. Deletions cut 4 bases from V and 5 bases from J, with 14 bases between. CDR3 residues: CASSTETGGYGYTF. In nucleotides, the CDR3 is TGTGCCAGTAGTACGGAAACCGGGGGTTATGGCTACACCTTC.

The CDR3 loop reads CASSERTGSFGELFF. The CDR3 coding sequence is TGCGCCAGCAGCGAACGGACAGGGAGTTTCGGGGAGCTGTTTTTT. The genes are TRBV5-1 and TRBJ2-2; TRBD1 aligns across 8 bases. Germline loops: CDR1 SGHRS, CDR2 YFSETQ. The CDR3 runs 15 residues. V trimming: 4 bases; J trimming: 7 bases; junction bases outside the gene matches: 9.

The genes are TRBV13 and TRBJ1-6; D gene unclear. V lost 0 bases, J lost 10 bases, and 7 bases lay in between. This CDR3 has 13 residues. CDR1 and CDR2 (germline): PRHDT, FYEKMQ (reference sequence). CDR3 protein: CASSLGGISPLHF. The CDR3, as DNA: TGTGCCAGCAGCTTAGGGGGGATCTCACCCCTCCACTTT.

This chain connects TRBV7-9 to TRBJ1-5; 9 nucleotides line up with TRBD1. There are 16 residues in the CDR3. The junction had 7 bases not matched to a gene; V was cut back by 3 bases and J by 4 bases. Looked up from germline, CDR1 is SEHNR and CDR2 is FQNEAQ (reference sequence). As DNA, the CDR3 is TGTGCCAGCAGCTTCGCCGACAGGGGGGGAAATCAGCCCCAGCATTTT. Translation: CASSFADRGGNQPQHF.

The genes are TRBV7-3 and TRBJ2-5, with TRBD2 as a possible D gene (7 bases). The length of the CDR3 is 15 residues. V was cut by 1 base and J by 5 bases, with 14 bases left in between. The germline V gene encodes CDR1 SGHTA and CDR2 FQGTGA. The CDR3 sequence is CASSLSRGAMETQYF. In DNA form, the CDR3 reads TGTGCCAGCAGCTTAAGTCGGGGGGCCATGGAGACCCAGTACTTC.

The chain's CDR3 is CASSLGSWVTNQPQHF. CDR3 DNA sequence: TGTGCCAGCAGTCTAGGATCTTGGGTCACAAATCAGCCCCAGCATTTT. This chain links TRBV2 with TRBJ1-5, with D unresolved. Trimming cost V 5 bases and J 4 bases, with 18 bases left between them. The length of the CDR3 is 16 residues. Germline V gene data show CDR1 as SNHLY and CDR2 as FYNNEI.

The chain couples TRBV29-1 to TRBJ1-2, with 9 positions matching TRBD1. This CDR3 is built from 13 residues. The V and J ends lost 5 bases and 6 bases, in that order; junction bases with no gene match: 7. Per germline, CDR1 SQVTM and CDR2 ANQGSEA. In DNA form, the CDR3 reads TGCAGCGTTCAACTACAGGGGGCGGATGGCTACACCTTC. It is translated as CSVQLQGADGYTF. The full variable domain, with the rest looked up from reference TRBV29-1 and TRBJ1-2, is SAVISQKPSRDICQRGTSLTIQCQVDSQVTMMFWYRQQPGQSLTLIATANQGSEATYESGFVIDKFPISRPNLTFSTLTVSNMSPEDSSIYLCSVQLQGADGYTFGSGTRLTVV.

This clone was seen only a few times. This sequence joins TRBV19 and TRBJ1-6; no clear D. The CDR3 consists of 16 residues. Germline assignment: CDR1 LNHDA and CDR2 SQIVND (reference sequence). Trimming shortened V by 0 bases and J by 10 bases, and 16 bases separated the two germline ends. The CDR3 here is CASSIDSGRGRSPLHF. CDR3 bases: TGTGCCAGTAGTATAGACTCCGGGCGGGGTCGGTCACCCCTCCACTTT.

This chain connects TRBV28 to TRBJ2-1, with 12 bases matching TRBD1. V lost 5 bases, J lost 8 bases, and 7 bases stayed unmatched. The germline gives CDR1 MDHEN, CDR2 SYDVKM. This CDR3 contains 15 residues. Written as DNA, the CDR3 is TGTGCCAGCAGTCAGACCGGGACAGGGGGCGATGAGCAGTTCTTC. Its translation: CASSQTGTGGDEQFF.

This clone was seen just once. The CDR3 protein is CASSPTGGIHTEAFF. The CDR3 region has the DNA TGTGCCAGCAGTCCCACAGGGGGGATCCACACTGAAGCTTTCTTT. The chain uses TRBV6-5 and TRBJ1-1, with 8 bases lining up with TRBD1. CDR3 length: 15 residues. The V and J ends lost 5 bases and 3 bases, in that order; junction bases with no gene match: 8. From germline, CDR1 is MNHEY and CDR2 SVGAGI.

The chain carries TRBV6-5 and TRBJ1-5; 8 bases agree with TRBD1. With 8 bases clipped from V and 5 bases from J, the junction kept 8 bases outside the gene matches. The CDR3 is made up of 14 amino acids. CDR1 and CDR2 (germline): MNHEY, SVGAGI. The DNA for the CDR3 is TGTGCCAGCCGTCGACAGGGGAGTGATCAGCCCCAGCATTTT. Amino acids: CASRRQGSDQPQHF.

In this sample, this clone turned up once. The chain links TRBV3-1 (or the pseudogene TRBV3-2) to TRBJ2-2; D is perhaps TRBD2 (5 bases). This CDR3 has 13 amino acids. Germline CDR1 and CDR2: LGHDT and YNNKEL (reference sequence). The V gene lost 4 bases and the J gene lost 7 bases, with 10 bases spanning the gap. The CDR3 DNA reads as TGTGCCAGCAGCCTTTGGAGGCACGGGGAGCTGTTTTTT. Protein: CASSLWRHGELFF.

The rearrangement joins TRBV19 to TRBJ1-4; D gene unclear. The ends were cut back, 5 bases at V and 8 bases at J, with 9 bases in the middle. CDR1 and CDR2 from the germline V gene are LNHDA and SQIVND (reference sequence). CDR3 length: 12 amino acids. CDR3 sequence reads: CASSGQWEKLFF. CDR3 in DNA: TGTGCCAGTAGTGGTCAGTGGGAAAAACTGTTTTTT.

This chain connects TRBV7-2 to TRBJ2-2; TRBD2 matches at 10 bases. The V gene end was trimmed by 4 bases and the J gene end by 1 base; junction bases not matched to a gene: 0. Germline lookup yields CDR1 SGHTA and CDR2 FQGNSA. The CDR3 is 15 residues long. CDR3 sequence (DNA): TGTGCCAGCAGCTGGACTAGCGGGAACACCGGGGAGCTGTTTTTT. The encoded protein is CASSWTSGNTGELFF.

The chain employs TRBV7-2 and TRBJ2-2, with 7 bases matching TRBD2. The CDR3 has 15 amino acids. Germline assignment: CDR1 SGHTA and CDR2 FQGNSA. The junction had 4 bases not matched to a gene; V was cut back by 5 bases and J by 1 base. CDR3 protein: CASSPSGVNTGELFF. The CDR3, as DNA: TGTGCCAGCAGCCCAAGCGGGGTGAACACCGGGGAGCTGTTTTTT.

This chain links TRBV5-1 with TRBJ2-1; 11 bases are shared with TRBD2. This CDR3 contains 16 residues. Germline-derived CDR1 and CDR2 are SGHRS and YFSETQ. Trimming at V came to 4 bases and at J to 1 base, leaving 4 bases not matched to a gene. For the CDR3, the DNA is TGCGCCAGCAGCCCCGGGACTAGCGGTTCCTACAATGAGCAGTTCTTC. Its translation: CASSPGTSGSYNEQFF.